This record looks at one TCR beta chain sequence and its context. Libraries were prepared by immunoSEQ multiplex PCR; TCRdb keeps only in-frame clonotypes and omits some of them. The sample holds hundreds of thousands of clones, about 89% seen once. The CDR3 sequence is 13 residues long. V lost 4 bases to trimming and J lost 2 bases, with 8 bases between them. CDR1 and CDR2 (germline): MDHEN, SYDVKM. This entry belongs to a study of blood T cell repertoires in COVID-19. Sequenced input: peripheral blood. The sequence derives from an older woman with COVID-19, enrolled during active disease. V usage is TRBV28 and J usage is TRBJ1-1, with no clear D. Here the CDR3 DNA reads TGTGCCAGCAGTTCGGGATCTAACACTGAAGCTTTCTTT. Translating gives CASSSGSNTEAFF.